This T cell receptor beta chain emerged from a study of cytomegalovirus exposure and HLA in healthy donors. Looking at the study overall: Sequencing of about 179 million T cells in an earlier analysis found 120 million or so unique TCR beta sequences. Assignment to the Caucasian-associated ancestry cluster applied to approximately 80% of the approximately 390 genotyped donors.

The PCR used 60 Vbeta and 13 Jbeta primers. Data came from immunoSEQ multiplex PCR; TCRdb stores just in-frame clones and leaves some out. Of 100,000 to 150,000 clones in the sample, around 80% were seen once. Study observations and caveats: Presence/absence analyses assumed roughly uniform sequencing depth across donors.

As for this clone: No antigen is known for it.

V gave up 9 bases and J gave up 7 bases, with 12 bases separating them. CDR3 length: 12 amino acids. Germline V CDR1 and CDR2: LNHDA, SQIVND (reference sequence). This receptor was taken from a young man in good health and CMV-seropositive. Sequenced input: PBMCs. The chain is built from TRBV19 and TRBJ2-2; D gene uncertain. The CDR3 nucleotides read TGTGCCAGCAAATCGTCGGGCGGGGAGCTGTTTTTT. This translates into CASKSSGGELFF.